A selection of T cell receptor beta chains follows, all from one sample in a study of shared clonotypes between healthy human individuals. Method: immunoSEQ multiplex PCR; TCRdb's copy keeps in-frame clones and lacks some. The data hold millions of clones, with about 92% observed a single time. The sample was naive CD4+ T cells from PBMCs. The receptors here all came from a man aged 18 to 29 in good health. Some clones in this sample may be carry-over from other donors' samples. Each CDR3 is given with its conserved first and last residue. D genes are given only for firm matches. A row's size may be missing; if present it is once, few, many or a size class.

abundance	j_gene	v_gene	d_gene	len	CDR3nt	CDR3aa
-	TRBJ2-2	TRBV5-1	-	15	TGCGCCAGCAGCGCTCAGACTTATAAAGCCGGGGAGCTGTTTTTT	CASSAQTYKAGELFF
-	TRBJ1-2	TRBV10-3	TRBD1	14	TGTGCCATCAGTAAACAGGGGGCCGACTATGGCTACACCTTC	CAISKQGADYGYTF
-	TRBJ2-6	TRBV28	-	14	TGTGCCAGCAGTTTTAGCTCTGGGGCCAACGTCCTGACTTTC	CASSFSSGANVLTF
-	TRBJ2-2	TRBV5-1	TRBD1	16	TGCGCCAGCAGCTTGTCCGGACAGGGTAACACCGGGGAGCTGTTTTTT	CASSLSGQGNTGELFF
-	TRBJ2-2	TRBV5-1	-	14	TGCGCCAGCAGCTTGGTTCCAGCTACCGGGGAGCTGTTTTTT	CASSLVPATGELFF
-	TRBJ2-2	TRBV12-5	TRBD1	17	TGTGCTAGTGGTTTGGCTACCGGGACAGGGGGCTCCGGGGAGCTGTTTTTT	CASGLATGTGGSGELFF
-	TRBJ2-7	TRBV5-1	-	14	TGCGCCAGCAGCTTGGCGGGAGACTCATACGAGCAGTACTTC	CASSLAGDSYEQYF
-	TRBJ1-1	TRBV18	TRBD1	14	TGTGCCAGCTCACCTATAGGGACAGGGGCTGAAGCTTTCTTT	CASSPIGTGAEAFF
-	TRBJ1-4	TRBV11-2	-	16	TGTGCCAGCAGCTCCGATCGTATGGGGAACAATGAAAAACTGTTTTTT	CASSSDRMGNNEKLFF
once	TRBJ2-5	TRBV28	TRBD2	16	TGTGCCAGCAGCTCACCTCATCTAGCGGGAGTAGAGACCCAGTACTTC	CASSSPHLAGVETQYF
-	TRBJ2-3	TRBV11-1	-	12	TGTGCCAGCACCCAACTCGCGCATACGCAGTATTTT	CASTQLAHTQYF
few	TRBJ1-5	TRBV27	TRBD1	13	TGTGCCAGCAGTAGGGACAGAGAGCAGCCCCAGCATTTT	CASSRDREQPQHF
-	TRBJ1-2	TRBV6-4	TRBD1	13	TGTGCCAGCAGCAAGGACAGGGGGTATGGCTACACCTTC	CASSKDRGYGYTF
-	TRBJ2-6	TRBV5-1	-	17	TGCGCCAGCAGCTCAATTACAGGCTCCTCTGGGGCCAACGTCCTGACTTTC	CASSSITGSSGANVLTF
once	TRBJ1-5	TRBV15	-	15	TGTGCCACCAGCAGAGGGGGGAATAGCAATCAGCCCCAGCATTTT	CATSRGGNSNQPQHF
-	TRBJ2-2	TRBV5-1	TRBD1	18	TGCGCCAGCAGCTTGGCCTATGGGACAGGGGCGAACACCGGGGAGCTGTTTTTT	CASSLAYGTGANTGELFF
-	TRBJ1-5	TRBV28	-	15	TGTGCCAGCAGTTTAGGCGCGACCTCAAGTCAGCCCCAGCATTTT	CASSLGATSSQPQHF
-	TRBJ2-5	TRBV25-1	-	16	TGTGCCAGCAGTGAATTGAAGGGCGGGCAAGAAGAGACCCAGTACTTC	CASSELKGGQEETQYF
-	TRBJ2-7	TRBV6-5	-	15	TGTGCCAGCAGTTACTCGGCGGGGATAACCTACGAGCAGTACTTC	CASSYSAGITYEQYF
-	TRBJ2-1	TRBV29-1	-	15	TGCAGCGTTGAAATCGGGACACTTTGGCTGAATGAGCAGTTCTTC	CSVEIGTLWLNEQFF
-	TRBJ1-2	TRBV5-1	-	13	TGCGCCAGCAGCCCGAATAGGGGCTATGGCTACACCTTC	CASSPNRGYGYTF
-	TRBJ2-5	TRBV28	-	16	TGTGCCAGCAGCCCTGGGGGCCGGGGGCAATGGGAGACCCAGTACTTC	CASSPGGRGQWETQYF